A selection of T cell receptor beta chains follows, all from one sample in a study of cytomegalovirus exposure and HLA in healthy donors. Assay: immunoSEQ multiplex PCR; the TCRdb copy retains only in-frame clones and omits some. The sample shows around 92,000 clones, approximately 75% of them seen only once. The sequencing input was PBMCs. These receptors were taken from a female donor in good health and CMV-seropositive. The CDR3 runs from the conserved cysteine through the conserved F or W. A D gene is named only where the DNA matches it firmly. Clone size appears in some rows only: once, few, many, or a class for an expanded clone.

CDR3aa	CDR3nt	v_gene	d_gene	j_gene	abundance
CASSPGGAGSYSYEQYF	TGTGCCAGCAGCCCGGGGGGCGCAGGCTCTTACTCCTACGAGCAGTACTTC	TRBV7-3	-	TRBJ2-7	once
CASSLRQDIYGYTF	TGTGCCAGCAGCCTACGACAGGATATCTATGGCTACACCTTC	TRBV13	-	TRBJ1-2	-
CASDRGTTGELFF	TGTGCCAGCGACAGGGGTACCACCGGGGAGCTGTTTTTT	TRBV7-6	TRBD1	TRBJ2-2	-
CASSSGGGREGLSIETQYF	TGTGCCAGCAGTTCCGGTGGGGGGCGGGAGGGCCTGTCGATAGAGACCCAGTACTTC	TRBV28	TRBD2	TRBJ2-5	-
CASSLNLAGTYEQYF	TGTGCCAGCAGCTTAAATCTAGCGGGGACCTACGAGCAGTACTTC	TRBV7-9	TRBD2	TRBJ2-7	-
CASSQALGQRDSYEQYF	TGTGCCAGCAGCCAAGCCCTAGGACAGCGGGACTCCTACGAGCAGTACTTC	TRBV4-2	-	TRBJ2-7	few
CASSVDGGGTNEQFF	TGTGCCAGCAGTGTTGACGGGGGGGGAACCAATGAGCAGTTCTTC	TRBV6-4	TRBD2	TRBJ2-1	few
CATSRGQGAGNIQYF	TGTGCCACCAGCAGAGGCCAGGGGGCTGGAAACATTCAGTACTTC	TRBV15	TRBD1	TRBJ2-4	-
CASSSGTSMPGELFF	TGTGCCAGCAGCAGCGGGACTAGTATGCCCGGGGAGCTGTTTTTT	TRBV6-5	TRBD2	TRBJ2-2	-
CASSPSTYGYTF	TGTGCCAGCAGTCCCAGTACCTATGGCTACACCTTC	TRBV6-5	-	TRBJ1-2	-
CASSQAWRGDTEELFF	TGTGCCAGCAGCCAAGCATGGCGGGGGGACACCGAGGAGCTGTTTTTT	TRBV4-2	TRBD2	TRBJ2-2	-
CASSPGGWSEAFF	TGTGCCAGCAGCCCAGGGGGCTGGTCTGAAGCTTTCTTT	TRBV28	TRBD1	TRBJ1-1	-
CASSTPRGGRGRGEQYF	TGTGCCAGCAGCACGCCGCGGGGGGGCAGGGGAAGAGGCGAGCAGTACTTC	TRBV9	TRBD2	TRBJ2-7	-
CASSDLRELVGETQYF	TGTGCCAGCAGTGACCTACGGGAGCTGGTGGGGGAGACCCAGTACTTC	TRBV25-1	-	TRBJ2-5	-
CASSQTGAGNTIYF	TGCGCCAGCAGCCAGACAGGGGCTGGAAACACCATATATTTT	TRBV4-3	TRBD1	TRBJ1-3	few
CASTPGRANEKLFF	TGTGCCAGTACCCCAGGGAGGGCGAATGAAAAACTGTTTTTT	TRBV19	-	TRBJ1-4	-
CASSPGTVETQYF	TGTGCCAGCAGTCCCGGGACAGTGGAGACCCAGTACTTC	TRBV6-1	TRBD1	TRBJ2-5	-
CASSLFTAGQAEAFF	TGTGCCAGCAGCTTGTTCACAGCTGGGCAGGCTGAAGCTTTCTTT	TRBV5-8	-	TRBJ1-1	-
CASSLGRGAQYEQYF	TGTGCCAGCAGCTTAGGCAGGGGGGCCCAATACGAGCAGTACTTC	TRBV7-6	-	TRBJ2-7	-
CATRGPGQGSLTSTDTQYF	TGTGCCACCAGGGGTCCGGGACAGGGGTCGTTAACTAGCACAGATACGCAGTATTTT	TRBV15	TRBD1	TRBJ2-3	-
CASSLTVNTGELFF	TGTGCCAGCAGCTTAACGGTGAACACCGGGGAGCTGTTTTTT	TRBV11-2	-	TRBJ2-2	-
CASSVGGQGLNTEAFF	TGTGCCAGCAGCGTAGGGGGACAGGGTCTGAACACTGAAGCTTTCTTT	TRBV9	TRBD1	TRBJ1-1	-
CASSSRTGSTDTQYF	TGTGCCAGCAGCTCCAGGACAGGGAGCACAGATACGCAGTATTTT	TRBV7-8	TRBD1	TRBJ2-3	-
CASSSTRGGNTIYF	TGTGCCAGCAGTTCAACTCGAGGGGGAAACACCATATATTTT	TRBV28	-	TRBJ1-3	few
CAIRGGLAANTGELFF	TGTGCCATCAGGGGGGGACTAGCGGCCAACACCGGGGAGCTGTTTTTT	TRBV10-3	TRBD2	TRBJ2-2	-
CASSRLAGEMIGELFF	TGCGCCAGCAGCCGGCTAGCGGGGGAAATGATTGGGGAGCTGTTTTTT	TRBV5-1	TRBD2	TRBJ2-2	-
CASSLRDRAEKLFF	TGCGCCAGCAGCCTCCGGGACAGGGCAGAAAAACTGTTTTTT	TRBV5-1	TRBD1	TRBJ1-4	-
CASSSLENNHPQHF	TGTGCCAGCAGCTCCCTGGAGAACAATCACCCCCAGCATTTT	TRBV7-8	-	TRBJ1-5	-
CASSLGYSSYEQYF	TGTGCCAGCAGCTTAGGGTACAGCTCCTACGAGCAGTACTTC	TRBV7-2	-	TRBJ2-7	-
CASSGTGQGTEAFF	TGCGCCAGCAGCGGGACAGGGCAAGGGACTGAAGCTTTCTTT	TRBV5-1	TRBD1	TRBJ1-1	-
CASSLIIRLNTEAFF	TGTGCCAGCAGCTTAATAATTCGGTTGAACACTGAAGCTTTCTTT	TRBV7-3	-	TRBJ1-1	-
CAIKSSGGEGGTQYF	TGTGCCATCAAATCTAGCGGGGGGGAAGGAGGTACGCAGTATTTT	TRBV10-3	TRBD2	TRBJ2-3	-
CASRQNTEAFF	TGTGCCAGCCGACAGAACACTGAAGCTTTCTTT	TRBV28	-	TRBJ1-1	-
CASSLALGGSEAFF	TGTGCCAGCAGCTTGGCCTTGGGGGGATCTGAAGCTTTCTTT	TRBV5-4	-	TRBJ1-1	-
CATAGYGSNQPQHF	TGTGCCACCGCGGGGTATGGGAGCAATCAGCCCCAGCATTTT	TRBV10-3	-	TRBJ1-5	-
CASSSPPGLAGYNEQFF	TGTGCCAGCAGCAGTCCCCCGGGACTAGCGGGCTACAATGAGCAGTTCTTC	TRBV13	TRBD2	TRBJ2-1	-
CASSPRVQAGGELFF	TGTGCCAGCAGCCCTAGGGTGCAGGCGGGCGGGGAGCTGTTTTTT	TRBV7-2	-	TRBJ2-2	-
CASSDPSGTGNEKLFF	TGCGCCAGCAGCGATCCTTCCGGGACAGGCAATGAAAAACTGTTTTTT	TRBV10-2	TRBD1	TRBJ1-4	few
CSVKLANEQYF	TGCAGCGTTAAACTAGCCAACGAGCAGTACTTC	TRBV29-1	-	TRBJ2-7	few
CASSLSPRRRTQPQHF	TGTGCCAGCAGTTTATCCCCCAGGCGACGCACGCAGCCCCAGCATTTT	TRBV28	-	TRBJ1-5	-
CASSFGGNTEAFF	TGTGCCAGCAGCTTTGGCGGGAACACTGAAGCTTTCTTT	TRBV11-2	-	TRBJ1-1	-
CAWSDRGGGYTF	TGTGCCTGGAGTGACAGGGGAGGAGGCTACACCTTC	TRBV30	TRBD1	TRBJ1-2	-
CSVNPEGWSKNIQYF	TGCAGCGTAAACCCGGAGGGGTGGTCCAAAAACATTCAGTACTTC	TRBV29-1	-	TRBJ2-4	-
CASSPAVGDTEAFF	TGTGCCAGCTCACCCGCGGTCGGGGATACTGAAGCTTTCTTT	TRBV18	-	TRBJ1-1	-
CASTGQGFQGF	TGTGCCAGCACGGGGCAGGGGTTCCAAGGGTTC	TRBV6-1	-	TRBJ2-7	-